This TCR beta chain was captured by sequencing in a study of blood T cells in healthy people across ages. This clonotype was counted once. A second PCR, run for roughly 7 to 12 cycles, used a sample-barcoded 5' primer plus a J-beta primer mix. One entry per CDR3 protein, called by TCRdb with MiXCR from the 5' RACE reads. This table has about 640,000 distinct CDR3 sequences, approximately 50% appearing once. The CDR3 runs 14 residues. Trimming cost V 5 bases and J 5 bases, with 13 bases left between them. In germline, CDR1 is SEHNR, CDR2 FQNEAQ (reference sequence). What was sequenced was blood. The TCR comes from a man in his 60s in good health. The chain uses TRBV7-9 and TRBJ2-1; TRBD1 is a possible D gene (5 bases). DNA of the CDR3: TGTGCCAGCAGCCCCAGGGTTTTCCACAATGAGCAGTTCTTC. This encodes CASSPRVFHNEQFF.